Below, 22 T cell receptor beta chains from the same sample are listed, as sequenced in a study of response to subunit inactivated influenza vaccine. In TCRdb, the RT-PCR reads were re-called with MiXCR into one record per CDR3 protein. The sample has around 570,000 distinct CDR3 sequences; 11% are singletons. The sample was also reused in another study, on T cells expressing NK-cell markers. That publication notes: TCR beta libraries carry UMIs added by 5'RACE template switching.

Sequencing was performed on PBMCs from blood, taken on the day of vaccination. The receptors were sampled from a man in his fifties who received an inactivated influenza vaccine.

Only a few counts were recorded for this clonotype. This chain uses TRBV12-3 or TRBV12-4 with TRBJ1-1, with unresolved D. The V end was cut by 4 bases, the J end by 1 base, with 7 bases between. The CDR3 is 13 amino acids. The CDR3 sequence is CASSSSTNTEAFF. In DNA form, the CDR3 reads TGTGCCAGCAGTTCTTCCACGAACACTGAAGCTTTCTTT.

This clonotype was counted many times. The chain is built from TRBV28 and TRBJ1-2; no firm D call. V lost 3 bases and J lost 3, with 2 bases in between. Germline CDR1 and CDR2: MDHEN and SYDVKM. The CDR3 totals 11 residues. The CDR3 coding sequence is TGTGCCAGCAGTTTTGACTATGGCTACACCTTC. As protein: CASSFDYGYTF.

This clonotype was recorded at least ten times. This sequence joins TRBV5-1 and TRBJ2-1, with D possibly TRBD1 on 6 matching bases. CDR1 and CDR2 from the germline V gene are SGHRS and YFSETQ. The V end was cut by 2 bases, the J end by 0 bases, with 9 bases between. CDR3 length: 15 amino acids. CDR3 amino acids: CASSLQGNSYNEQFF. In DNA form, the CDR3 reads TGCGCCAGCAGCTTACAGGGTAACTCCTACAATGAGCAGTTCTTC. Filled out from reference TRBV5-1 and TRBJ2-1, the complete variable domain reads KAGVTQTPRYLIKTRGQQVTLSCSPISGHRSVSWYQQTPGQGLQFLFEYFSETQRNKGNFPGRFSGRQFSNSRSEMNVSTLELGDSALYLCASSLQGNSYNEQFFGPGTRLTVL.

A remark on this clonotype: A much larger clone lies a single base off, so this may be a read error. The rearrangement links TRBV5-5 to TRBJ2-5; 8 bases match TRBD1. This CDR3 is 14 amino acids long. Germline V lookup: CDR1 SGHKS, CDR2 YYEKEE (reference sequence). In DNA, the CDR3 is TGTGCCAGCGGCTTGACAGGACAGGGAGAGACCCAGTACTTC. Amino acids: CASGLTGQGETQYF.

This clonotype was detected only a few times. The chain has TRBV13 and TRBJ2-4; no definite D call. The V gene's germline CDR1 is PRHDT and CDR2 FYEKMQ (reference sequence). This CDR3 is built from 14 residues. V gave up 1 base and J gave up 0 bases, with 4 bases separating them. CDR3 sequence (DNA): TGTGCCAGCAGCTTAGCGGTAGCCAAAAACATTCAGTACTTC. Translated: CASSLAVAKNIQYF.

This clonotype was seen at least ten times. This rearrangement joins TRBV20-1 to TRBJ1-5; 8 bases match TRBD1. The CDR3 has 12 amino acids. With V trimmed by 6 bases and J by 7 bases, 5 bases remained unmatched. CDR1 and CDR2 (germline): DFQATT, SNEGSKA (reference sequence). Written as DNA, the CDR3 is TGCAGTGCAGGACAGGGAGACCAGCCCCAGCATTTT. It encodes CSAGQGDQPQHF.

The genes are TRBV6-2 or TRBV6-3 and TRBJ2-1; 11 bases map to TRBD1. CDR1 MNHEY and CDR2 SVGEGT come from the germline V gene. The CDR3 covers 16 residues. The V segment lost 4 bases and the J segment 7 bases; nucleotides outside the gene matches: 9. The CDR3 DNA sequence: TGTGCCAGCAGTTCATTCCGGGACAGGGGGGTAAATGAGCAGTTCTTC. It is translated as CASSSFRDRGVNEQFF.

The chain links TRBV4-3 to TRBJ2-7, with 13 bases aligning to TRBD2. The CDR3 length is 16 residues. V lost 5 bases to trimming and J lost 0 bases; unmatched junction nucleotides: 4. Germline CDR1 is LGHNA and CDR2 is YSLEER. CDR3 DNA: TGCGCCAGCAGCAAAGGGACTAGCGGGATCTCCTACGAGCAGTACTTC. This sequence encodes CASSKGTSGISYEQYF.

The chain carries TRBV7-3 and TRBJ2-3; the match to TRBD2 covers 7 bases. CDR3 length: 15 residues. J gave up 4 bases and V 5 bases, and 9 bases lay outside the gene matches. The germline V gene has CDR1 SGHTA and CDR2 FQGTGA. The CDR3 reads CASSPRGTSADTQYF. Written as DNA, the CDR3 is TGTGCCAGCAGCCCTAGAGGTACTAGCGCAGATACGCAGTATTTT.

CDR3 region: CASRRNVGTGMNTEAFF. CDR3 DNA: TGTGCCAGCAGACGAAACGTCGGGACAGGGATGAACACTGAAGCTTTCTTT. The chain is built from TRBV3-1 and TRBJ1-1; 9 bases line up with TRBD1. Germline trimming cut 6 bases from V and 0 bases from J; bases unmatched to any gene: 11. Germline V gene sequence: CDR1 LGHDT, CDR2 YNNKEL (reference sequence). The CDR3 totals 17 residues. The variable domain in full, with the rest retrieved from reference TRBV3-1 and TRBJ1-1, is DTAVSQTPKYLVTQMGNDKSIKCEQNLGHDTMYWYKQDSKKFLKIMFSYNNKELIINETVPNRFSPKSPDKAHLNLHINSLELGDSAVYFCASRRNVGTGMNTEAFFGQGTRLTVV.

This sequence joins TRBV29-1 and TRBJ2-5, with a possible D match to TRBD2 (5 bases). This CDR3 comprises 18 residues. Trimming took 8 bases from V and 1 from J, leaving 29 bases between them. CDR1 is SQVTM, CDR2 ANQGSEA, per germline. The DNA for the CDR3 is TGCAGCACCCTGGTGGGAGCCGAGCGGATGCAGATCCAAGAGACCCAGTACTTC. Residues: CSTLVGAERMQIQETQYF.

V gene TRBV7-8 combines with J gene TRBJ2-7; D possibly corresponds to TRBD2 (6 bases). The germline V and J ends were trimmed by 5 bases and 7 bases, with 21 bases remaining between them. The CDR3 extends over 15 amino acids. CDR1 SGHVS and CDR2 FQNEAQ come from the germline V gene. CDR3 residues: CASSHRTYGTWEQYF. The CDR3 coding sequence is TGTGCCAGCAGCCACAGAACGTACGGGACTTGGGAGCAGTACTTC.

The chain joins TRBV3-1 to TRBJ1-2; no reliable D call. V was clipped by 6 bases and J by 7 bases, with 21 bases between them. Per the germline V gene, CDR1 is LGHDT and CDR2 is YNNKEL (reference sequence). The CDR3 is 15 amino acids. CDR3 bases: TGTGCCAGCAGTCCCAACGGGATCTCCGCGGGTGGCTACACCTTC. This encodes CASSPNGISAGGYTF.

There are a few counts of this clonotype. V is TRBV7-8 and J is TRBJ2-2, with D perhaps matching TRBD1 (5 bases). CDR1 SGHVS and CDR2 FQNEAQ come from the germline V gene. V was clipped by 1 base and J by 4 bases, with 13 bases between them. CDR3 length equals 16 residues. For the CDR3, the DNA is TGTGCCAGCAGCTTAGATGGGGCGATTTTCACCGGGGAGCTGTTTTTT. It codes for CASSLDGAIFTGELFF.

This clonotype came up many times. V is TRBV5-1 and J is TRBJ2-4; 8 bases line up with TRBD1. The V gene's germline CDR1 is SGHRS and CDR2 YFSETQ. J lost 5 bases, V lost 4 bases, and 8 bases had no gene match. The CDR3 covers 15 residues. The CDR3 protein is CASSLQQGVENIQYF. As DNA, the CDR3 is TGCGCCAGCAGCCTACAACAGGGGGTCGAAAACATTCAGTACTTC.

J is TRBJ2-3 and V is TRBV7-9; no reliable D call. The length of the CDR3 is 14 residues. V lost 3 bases and J 2 bases, leaving 9 bases between the germline ends. CDR1 and CDR2 (germline): SEHNR, FQNEAQ (reference sequence). The CDR3 sequence: CASSFETLTDTQYF. The CDR3 coding sequence is TGTGCCAGCAGCTTCGAGACACTCACAGATACGCAGTATTTT.

The rearrangement uses TRBV10-3 and TRBJ1-5, with TRBD1 matching over 9 bases. Germline CDR1 and CDR2: ENHRY and SYGVKD. The CDR3 extends over 15 amino acids. The J segment lost 7 bases and the V segment lost 3 bases, leaving 7 bases of the junction unmatched. CDR3 DNA sequence: TGTGCCATCAGTGATGTCCCGGGACAGGGACAGCCCCAGCATTTT. This gives the protein CAISDVPGQGQPQHF.

V usage is TRBV20-1 and J usage is TRBJ2-7; D is possibly TRBD1 (6 bases). The CDR3 spans 13 residues. Germline assignment: CDR1 DFQATT and CDR2 SNEGSKA (reference sequence). V lost 4 bases and J 0 bases, leaving 10 bases between the germline ends. The CDR3 here is CSANTGSSYEQYF. Here the CDR3 DNA reads TGCAGTGCTAATACAGGGTCCTCCTACGAGCAGTACTTC.

The chain links TRBV4-1 to TRBJ1-5; D gene uncertain. CDR3 size: 15 residues. Germline CDR1 MGHRA, CDR2 YSYEKL. Between the trimmed V and J ends, which lost 2 bases and 2 bases, there was a span of 10 bases. CDR3 amino acids: CASSQLGLGNQPQHF. CDR3 in DNA: TGCGCCAGCAGCCAACTTGGTTTGGGCAATCAGCCCCAGCATTTT.

The CDR3 reads CASKGSLNTGELFF. CDR3 DNA sequence: TGCGCCAGCAAAGGAAGCCTCAACACCGGGGAGCTGTTTTTT. This rearrangement joins TRBV10-1 to TRBJ2-2; D not resolved. Germline V gene lookup returns CDR1 WNHNN and CDR2 SYGVQD (reference sequence). The CDR3 is 14 amino acids. Trimming left V 7 bases short and J 2 bases short, with 11 bases between.

This clonotype was seen only a few times. The V and J genes are TRBV12-3 or TRBV12-4 and TRBJ2-7, with D hard to call. This CDR3 contains 11 residues. V shed 5 bases and J shed 5 bases, with 7 bases lying between them. The CDR3, as DNA: TGTGCCAGCAGTGGGATGGACGAGCAGTACTTC. It specifies CASSGMDEQYF.

This clonotype was detected only a few times. J is TRBJ2-3 and V is TRBV12-3 or TRBV12-4, with 16 bases aligning to TRBD2. There are 17 residues in the CDR3. The V segment lost 5 bases and the J segment 5 bases; nucleotides outside the gene matches: 7. The CDR3 here is CASSPTGTSGGVDTQYF. CDR3 coding DNA: TGTGCCAGCAGTCCGACTGGGACTAGCGGGGGGGTAGATACGCAGTATTTT.